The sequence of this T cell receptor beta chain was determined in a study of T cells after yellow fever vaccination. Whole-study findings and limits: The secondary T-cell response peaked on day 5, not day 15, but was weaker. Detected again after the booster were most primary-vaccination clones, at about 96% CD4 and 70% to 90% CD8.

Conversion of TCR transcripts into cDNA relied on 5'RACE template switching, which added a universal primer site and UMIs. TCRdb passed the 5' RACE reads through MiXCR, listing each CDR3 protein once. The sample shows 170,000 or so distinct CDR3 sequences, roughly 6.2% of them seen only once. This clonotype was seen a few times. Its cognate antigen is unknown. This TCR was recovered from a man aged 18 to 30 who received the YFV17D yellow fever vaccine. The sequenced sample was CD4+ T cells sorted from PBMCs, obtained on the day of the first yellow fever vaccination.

This chain's CDR3 is CASSTSGARGYTF. Here the CDR3 DNA reads TGTGCCAGCAGCACCTCGGGGGCGCGAGGCTACACCTTC. The chain joins TRBV5-6 to TRBJ1-2, with D perhaps matching TRBD1 (6 bases). This CDR3 contains 13 residues. CDR1 SGHDT and CDR2 YYEEEE come from the germline V gene. V was trimmed by 4 bases and J by 8 bases, leaving 15 bases between them. Combining the CDR3 with reference TRBV5-6 and TRBJ1-2 gives the whole variable domain DAGVTQSPTHLIKTRGQQVTLRCSPKSGHDTVSWYQQALGQGPQFIFQYYEEEERQRGNFPDRFSGHQFPNYSSELNVNALLLGDSALYLCASSTSGARGYTFGSGTRLTVV.